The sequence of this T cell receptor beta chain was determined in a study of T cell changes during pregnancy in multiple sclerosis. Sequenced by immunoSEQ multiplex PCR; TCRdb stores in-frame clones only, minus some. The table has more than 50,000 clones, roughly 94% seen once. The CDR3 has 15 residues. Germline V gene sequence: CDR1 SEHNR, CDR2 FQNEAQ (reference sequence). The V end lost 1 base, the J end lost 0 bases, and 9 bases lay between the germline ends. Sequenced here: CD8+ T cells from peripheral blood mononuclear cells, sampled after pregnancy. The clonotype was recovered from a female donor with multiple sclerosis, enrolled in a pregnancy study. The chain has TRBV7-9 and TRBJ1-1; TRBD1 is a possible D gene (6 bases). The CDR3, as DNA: TGTGCCAGCAGCTTAGGCAGGGGTATGAACACTGAAGCTTTCTTT. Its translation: CASSLGRGMNTEAFF.